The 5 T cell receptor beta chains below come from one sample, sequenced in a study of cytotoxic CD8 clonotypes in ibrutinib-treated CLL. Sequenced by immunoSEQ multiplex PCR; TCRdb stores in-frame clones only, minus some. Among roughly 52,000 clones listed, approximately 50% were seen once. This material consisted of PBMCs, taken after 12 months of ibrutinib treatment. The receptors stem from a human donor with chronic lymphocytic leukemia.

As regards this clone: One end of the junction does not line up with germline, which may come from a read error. The CDR3 DNA is TGCGCCAGCAGCCAACTCTTGGGAGCTTCGCACTTC. Translation gives CASSQLLGASHF. The chain links TRBV4-1 to TRBJ1-2; D uncertain. Germline CDR1 is MGHRA and CDR2 is YSYEKL. This CDR3 spans 12 amino acids.

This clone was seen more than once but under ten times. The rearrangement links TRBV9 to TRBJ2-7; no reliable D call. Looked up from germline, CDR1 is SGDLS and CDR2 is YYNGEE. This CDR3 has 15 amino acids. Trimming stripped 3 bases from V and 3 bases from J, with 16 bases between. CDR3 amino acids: CASSGGVDSFYEQYF. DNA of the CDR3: TGTGCCAGCAGCGGCGGTGTGGATTCGTTCTACGAGCAGTACTTC.

The CDR3 DNA sequence: TGTGCCAGCTCACCCGACAGTTTTGGCGGCTACACCTTC. Translated: CASSPDSFGGYTF. The rearrangement joins TRBV18 to TRBJ1-2; tentatively, D is TRBD1 (5 bases). V was trimmed by 3 bases and J by 8 bases, leaving 13 bases between them. The CDR3 has 13 residues. Per germline, CDR1 KGHSH and CDR2 LQKENI.

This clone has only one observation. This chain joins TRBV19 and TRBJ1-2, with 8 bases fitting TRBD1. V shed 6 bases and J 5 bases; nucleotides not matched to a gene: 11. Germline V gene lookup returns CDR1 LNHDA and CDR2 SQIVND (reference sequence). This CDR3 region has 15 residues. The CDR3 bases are TGTGCCAGTAGCCCCGGGACAGGTTTTGGGTATGGCTACACCTTC. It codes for CASSPGTGFGYGYTF.

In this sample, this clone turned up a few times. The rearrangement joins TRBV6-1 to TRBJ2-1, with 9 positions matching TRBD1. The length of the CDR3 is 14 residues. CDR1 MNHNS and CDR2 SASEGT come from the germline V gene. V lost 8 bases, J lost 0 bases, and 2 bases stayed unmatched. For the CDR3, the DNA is TGTGCCAGCGGGACAGGGTTCTCCTACAATGAGCAGTTCTTC. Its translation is CASGTGFSYNEQFF.